The 22 T cell receptor beta chains below all came from one sample that was sequenced in a study of blood T cell repertoires in COVID-19. TCRdb's copy holds only in-frame clones and misses some; the assay was immunoSEQ multiplex PCR. This table has roughly 400,000 clones, about 83% appearing once. Sequenced input: PBMCs or T cells enriched from blood (not recorded which). These receptors were collected from a woman aged 50 to 60 who had recovered from COVID-19.

The chain has TRBV4-1 and TRBJ1-1; TRBD1 matches 7 bases. The CDR3 runs 14 residues. CDR1 MGHRA and CDR2 YSYEKL come from the germline V gene. Trimming cost V 4 bases and J 4 bases; bases outside gene matches: 6. The CDR3 reads CASSRSTGSTEAFF. Written as DNA, the CDR3 is TGCGCCAGCAGCCGATCGACAGGGAGCACTGAAGCTTTCTTT.

The chain employs TRBV4-1 and TRBJ1-6; D remains ambiguous. The CDR3 extends over 17 amino acids. Germline CDR1 MGHRA, CDR2 YSYEKL. V was cut by 0 bases and J by 5 bases, with 14 bases left in between. This CDR3 is CASSQDQAEANNSPLHF. Written as DNA, the CDR3 is TGCGCCAGCAGCCAAGATCAGGCGGAGGCTAATAATTCACCCCTCCACTTT.

As regards this clone: A single base separates this from a much larger clone, so it may be a read error. The same CDR3 is also encoded by other DNA sequences in this sample. The CDR3 region has the DNA TGCGCCAGCAGCCAAGAACGGGGGGGCCAAGAGACCCAGTACTTC. Encoded protein: CASSQERGGQETQYF. The V call is TRBV4-3, the J call TRBJ2-5, with TRBD2 identical over 8 bases. The V gene end was trimmed by 0 bases and the J gene end by 1 base; junction bases not matched to a gene: 1. Germline V CDR1 and CDR2: LGHNA, YSLEER. This CDR3 has 15 residues.

This clone appeared a single time. This chain uses TRBV30 with TRBJ2-7; D is undetermined. Germline V gene lookup returns CDR1 GTSNPN and CDR2 SVGIG (reference sequence). The CDR3 has 11 amino acids. Between the trimmed V and J ends, which lost 1 base and 3 bases, there was a span of 4 bases. The CDR3 DNA reads TGTGCCTGGAGTGCTAGCTACGAGCAGTACTTC. Its translation is CAWSASYEQYF. The entire variable domain, with the rest obtained from reference TRBV30 and TRBJ2-7, is as follows: SQTIHQWPATLVQPVGSPLSLECTVEGTSNPNLYWYRQAAGRGLQLLFYSVGIGQISSEVPQNLSASRPQDRQFILSSKKLLLSDSGFYLCAWSASYEQYFGPGTRLTVT.

The V and J genes are TRBV6-2 or TRBV6-3 and TRBJ1-4; D call uncertain. The CDR3 contains 16 residues. Germline CDR1 MNHEY, CDR2 SVGEGT. Between the trimmed V and J ends, which lost 0 bases and 1 base, there was a span of 9 bases. The CDR3 is CASSYSGDGTNEKLFF. DNA for the CDR3: TGTGCCAGCAGTTACTCGGGAGACGGAACTAATGAAAAACTGTTTTTT.

This clone occurred once. The CDR3 region has the DNA TGTGCCAGCAGCCAAAATGTAGGACAGGCCATCTATGGCTACACCTTC. It encodes CASSQNVGQAIYGYTF. The genes are TRBV3-1 (or the pseudogene TRBV3-2) and TRBJ1-2; the match to TRBD1 covers 7 bases. Trimming took 2 bases from V and 4 from J; bases not matched to a gene: 10. The CDR3 covers 16 residues. The germline V gene has CDR1 LGHDT and CDR2 YNNKEL (reference sequence).

The chain employs TRBV13 and TRBJ2-5, with D hard to call. V lost 2 bases and J 0 bases, leaving 7 bases between the germline ends. The CDR3 contains 14 residues. Germline loops: CDR1 PRHDT, CDR2 FYEKMQ (reference sequence). CDR3 region: CASSLNTYQETQYF. In nucleotides, the CDR3 is TGTGCCAGCAGCTTAAATACATACCAAGAGACCCAGTACTTC.

V is TRBV19 and J is TRBJ1-5; D remains ambiguous. Germline V gives CDR1 LNHDA, CDR2 SQIVND (reference sequence). The CDR3 covers 16 residues. Trimming took 3 bases from V and 1 from J, leaving 13 bases between them. The chain's CDR3 is CASSMEGDGSNQPQHF. DNA for the CDR3: TGTGCCAGTAGTATGGAGGGAGACGGGAGCAATCAGCCCCAGCATTTT.

CDR3 loop: CASSYSKGRNTEAFF. Written as DNA, the CDR3 is TGTGCCAGCAGTTACTCAAAGGGGCGGAACACTGAAGCTTTCTTT. The chain has TRBV6-5 and TRBJ1-1; the D gene is possibly TRBD1 (5 bases). CDR1 is MNHEY and CDR2 is SVGAGI in the germline V gene. V lost 0 bases, J lost 1 base, and 9 bases lay in between. This CDR3 region has 15 residues.

This chain connects TRBV20-1 to TRBJ1-2, with 9 bases that match TRBD1. CDR1 and CDR2 from the germline V gene are DFQATT and SNEGSKA (reference sequence). The V and J ends lost 3 bases and 0 bases, in that order; junction bases with no gene match: 5. The length of the CDR3 is 15 residues. The CDR3 nucleotides read TGCAGTGCTAGTGGGACAGGGAAGGCTAACTATGGCTACACCTTC. It yields the protein CSASGTGKANYGYTF.

The rearrangement links TRBV2 to TRBJ2-6; 8 nucleotides match TRBD1. Germline trimming cut 4 bases from V and 2 bases from J; bases unmatched to any gene: 10. The CDR3 has 18 amino acids. CDR1 is SNHLY and CDR2 is FYNNEI in the germline V gene. Here the CDR3 DNA reads TGTGCCAGCAGTGCCCGGGACAGGTATTCCCCTGGGGCCAACGTCCTGACTTTC. Its translation: CASSARDRYSPGANVLTF.

A single count supports this clone. The V call is TRBV7-8, the J call TRBJ2-7; tentatively, D is TRBD1 (6 bases). Germline V gives CDR1 SGHVS, CDR2 FQNEAQ. V was shortened by 3 bases and J by 3 bases, with 12 bases between the two germline ends. This CDR3 is built from 14 residues. CDR3 in DNA: TGTGCCAGCAGCTTTCATACAGGGAGCTACGAGCAGTACTTC. Translated: CASSFHTGSYEQYF.

J is TRBJ2-2 and V is TRBV4-2; D is possibly TRBD1 (5 bases). Looked up from germline, CDR1 is LGHNA and CDR2 is YNFKEQ. CDR3 length equals 17 residues. Trimming removed 0 bases at V and 4 bases at J, with 15 bases between. CDR3 bases: TGTGCCAGCAGCCAAGACCTCGACAGTTACTCCACCGGGGAGCTGTTTTTT. It translates to CASSQDLDSYSTGELFF.

The chain uses TRBV7-2 and TRBJ1-5; TRBD1 agrees at 8 bases. Germline V gene lookup returns CDR1 SGHTA and CDR2 FQGNSA. The CDR3 is made up of 16 amino acids. V was pared by 4 bases and J by 7 bases, with 12 bases of the junction left unmatched. The CDR3 DNA reads as TGTGCCAGCAGCTCCGATGATACAGGGGGTCGGCAGCCCCAGCATTTT. This gives the protein CASSSDDTGGRQPQHF. Looking up the rest from reference TRBV7-2 and TRBJ1-5 gives the full variable domain: GAGVSQSPSNKVTEKGKDVELRCDPISGHTALYWYRQSLGQGLEFLIYFQGNSAPDKSGLPSDRFSAERTGGSVSTLTIQRTQQEDSAVYLCASSSDDTGGRQPQHFGDGTRLSIL.

A note on this clone: This sample also contains other DNA sequences that code for the same CDR3. The chain carries TRBV20-1 and TRBJ1-2; 8 bases agree with TRBD1. J was trimmed by 7 bases and V by 3 bases; bases with no gene match: 13. CDR1 is DFQATT, CDR2 SNEGSKA, per germline (reference sequence). There are 15 residues in the CDR3. In DNA form, the CDR3 reads TGCAGTGCTAGTCAACCGGACAGGGCCTGGGGTGGCTACACCTTC. This codes for CSASQPDRAWGGYTF.

The chain carries TRBV7-2 and TRBJ2-3, with a possible D match to TRBD2 (5 bases). Trimming removed 7 bases at V and 6 bases at J, with 14 bases between. CDR1 and CDR2 from the germline V gene are SGHTA and FQGNSA. The CDR3 sequence is 13 residues long. CDR3 in amino acids: CASKVPSSDTQYF. DNA of the CDR3: TGTGCCAGCAAGGTTCCTAGCTCGGATACGCAGTATTTT.

The chain links TRBV28 to TRBJ2-5; 11 bases map to TRBD2. The V gene end was trimmed by 5 bases and the J gene end by 5 bases; junction bases not matched to a gene: 7. The germline V gene has CDR1 MDHEN and CDR2 SYDVKM. This CDR3 has 15 residues. The CDR3 region has the DNA TGTGCCAGCAGTCCCAGTAGCGGGGGGGTTGAGACCCAGTACTTC. Residues: CASSPSSGGVETQYF.

The chain joins TRBV18 to TRBJ1-1; D call uncertain. The germline V gene has CDR1 KGHSH and CDR2 LQKENI. V lost 5 bases and J lost 3, with 10 bases in between. The CDR3 contains 13 residues. The CDR3 DNA reads TGTGCCAGCTCAGCCACCGGGGACACTGAAGCTTTCTTT. Translation gives CASSATGDTEAFF. The variable domain in full, completed from reference TRBV18 and TRBJ1-1, reads NAGVMQNPRHLVRRRGQEARLRCSPMKGHSHVYWYRQLPEEGLKFMVYLQKENIIDESGMPKERFSAEFPKEGPSILRIQQVVRGDSAAYFCASSATGDTEAFFGQGTRLTVV.

The rearrangement links TRBV11-2 to TRBJ2-2, with TRBD2 matching 8 bases. CDR1 is SGHAT, CDR2 FQNNGV, per germline. After removal of 3 bases from V and 4 bases from J, the junction contained 7 bases not matched to a gene. The CDR3 sequence is 16 residues long. The CDR3 loop reads CASSFRGGYGTGELFF. The DNA of the CDR3 is TGTGCCAGCAGCTTCCGCGGGGGGTACGGCACCGGGGAGCTGTTTTTT.

The chain joins TRBV2 to TRBJ1-3; TRBD1 might be the D (6 bases). The CDR3 extends over 18 amino acids. Trimming stripped 1 base from V and 3 bases from J, with 19 bases between. Germline loops: CDR1 SNHLY, CDR2 FYNNEI. CDR3 residues: CASSEGGGRGASGNTIYF. In DNA form, the CDR3 reads TGTGCCAGCAGTGAAGGAGGGGGTCGGGGGGCAAGTGGAAACACCATATATTTT.

The chain carries TRBV3-1 (or the pseudogene TRBV3-2) and TRBJ2-3; D is unresolved. The CDR3 sequence is 14 residues long. V dropped 1 base and J dropped 2 bases, with 7 bases sitting between them. The V gene's germline CDR1 is LGHDT and CDR2 YNNKEL (reference sequence). This CDR3 reads CASSQAQVTDTQYF. CDR3 in DNA: TGTGCCAGCAGCCAAGCTCAGGTCACAGATACGCAGTATTTT.

The rearrangement uses TRBV10-3 and TRBJ1-2; the D is unclear. This CDR3 region has 11 residues. Trimming removed 3 bases at V and 8 bases at J, with 7 bases between. Looked up from germline, CDR1 is ENHRY and CDR2 is SYGVKD. The CDR3 protein is CAISEAGGYTF. In DNA, the CDR3 is TGTGCCATCAGTGAAGCGGGGGGCTACACCTTC.